Shown below are 10 T cell receptor beta chains from a single sample sequenced in a study of T cell responses to AZD1222 COVID-19 vaccine. Using immunoSEQ multiplex PCR, the repertoire was profiled, and TCRdb retains in-frame clones only, with some absent. Of approximately 130,000 clones in the sample, roughly 85% were seen once. Source: peripheral blood, taken 28 days after the second dose of the MenACWY control vaccine. The origin of the receptors is an adult who received the MenACWY meningococcal vaccine as a control.

V is TRBV7-8 and J is TRBJ2-1; 10 bases are shared with TRBD2. Germline trimming cut 5 bases from V and 7 bases from J; bases unmatched to any gene: 11. CDR1 SGHVS and CDR2 FQNEAQ come from the germline V gene. The CDR3 has 16 amino acids. The CDR3 here is CASSTSSGGPWNEQFF. CDR3 sequence (DNA): TGTGCCAGCAGCACATCTAGCGGGGGCCCTTGGAATGAGCAGTTCTTC.

V usage is TRBV7-2 and J usage is TRBJ2-1, with D unresolved. In germline, CDR1 is SGHTA, CDR2 FQGNSA. This CDR3 has 15 residues. The V and J ends lost 2 bases and 7 bases respectively, with 15 bases between them. In nucleotides, the CDR3 is TGTGCCAGCAGCTTACAAGGCTGGGGATCAAATGAGCAGTTCTTC. Translated, it gives CASSLQGWGSNEQFF. The full variable domain, rest sourced from reference TRBV7-2 and TRBJ2-1, is GAGVSQSPSNKVTEKGKDVELRCDPISGHTALYWYRQSLGQGLEFLIYFQGNSAPDKSGLPSDRFSAERTGGSVSTLTIQRTQQEDSAVYLCASSLQGWGSNEQFFGPGTRLTVL.

The chain carries TRBV4-1 and TRBJ1-2; perhaps TRBD1 as D (5 bases). Trimming removed 1 base at V and 4 bases at J, with 13 bases between. CDR1 MGHRA and CDR2 YSYEKL come from the germline V gene. The CDR3 is 15 amino acids. In nucleotides, the CDR3 is TGCGCCAGCAGCCAAGCCCCCGGGACGGTCTATGGCTACACCTTC. Translated: CASSQAPGTVYGYTF.

The chain recombines TRBV4-1 with TRBJ2-2, with D perhaps TRBD2 (5 bases). This CDR3 is built from 16 residues. The ends were cut back, 4 bases at V and 0 bases at J, with 12 bases in the middle. Germline V gene lookup returns CDR1 MGHRA and CDR2 YSYEKL. CDR3: CASSLGLLANTGELFF. CDR3 DNA sequence: TGCGCCAGCAGCCTCGGACTCCTCGCGAACACCGGGGAGCTGTTTTTT.

This chain uses TRBV5-1 with TRBJ1-2, with 7 nucleotides matching TRBD1. This CDR3 has 13 amino acids. Germline loops: CDR1 SGHRS, CDR2 YFSETQ. Losses at the gene ends were 0 bases for V and 6 bases for J; bases not matched to a gene: 2. CDR3 nucleotides: TGCGCCAGCAGCTTGGCAGGGGGTGATGGCTACACCTTC. Protein sequence: CASSLAGGDGYTF.

This chain uses TRBV28 with TRBJ2-5; D not certain. CDR3 length: 12 residues. Germline CDR1 MDHEN, CDR2 SYDVKM. The V end lost 3 bases, the J end lost 10 bases, and 12 bases lay between the germline ends. The CDR3 DNA reads TGTGCCAGCAGTTTGGATCCCCTGGGCCAGTACTTC. Its protein is CASSLDPLGQYF.

This sequence joins TRBV6-2 or TRBV6-3 and TRBJ1-3, with unresolved D. The V and J ends lost 0 bases and 0 bases respectively, with 12 bases between them. The CDR3 contains 17 residues. Per germline, CDR1 MNHEY and CDR2 SVGEGT. In DNA form, the CDR3 reads TGTGCCAGCAGTTACTCTCGGCTCCGGACCTCTGGAAACACCATATATTTT. Residues: CASSYSRLRTSGNTIYF.

The chain couples TRBV15 to TRBJ2-3, with TRBD2 identical over 12 bases. Per germline, CDR1 LNHNV and CDR2 YYDKDF (reference sequence). CDR3 length: 16 residues. The V and J ends lost 0 bases and 5 bases, in that order; junction bases with no gene match: 3. The CDR3: CATSRELAGGGDTQYF. CDR3 bases: TGTGCCACCAGCAGAGAACTAGCGGGGGGTGGAGATACGCAGTATTTT.

V gene TRBV6-5 combines with J gene TRBJ2-7, with D perhaps TRBD2 (7 bases). V was shortened by 8 bases and J by 3 bases, with 20 bases between the two germline ends. The CDR3 has 15 amino acids. Per germline, CDR1 MNHEY and CDR2 SVGAGI. The CDR3, as DNA: TGTGCCAGCGATGGCGGGGGCGGAACCCTCTACGAGCAGTACGTC. Translation: CASDGGGGTLYEQYV.

This chain joins TRBV3-1 (or the pseudogene TRBV3-2) and TRBJ1-5, with D perhaps matching TRBD1 (5 bases). The germline CDR1 and CDR2 sequences are LGHDT and YNNKEL (reference sequence). V lost 5 bases, J lost 1 base, and 9 bases lay in between. The CDR3 has 14 residues. This CDR3 reads CASSDRDSNQPQHF. DNA for the CDR3: TGTGCCAGCAGCGATCGGGACAGCAATCAGCCCCAGCATTTT.